The T cell receptor beta chain described here comes from a study of molecular identifiers for immune sequencing clone quantification. Study overall: In the replicates, RNA derived from around 20,000 or 100,000 naive CD8 cells was divided into five parts, and four were sequenced.

The CDR3 is 16 residues long. Germline V gene data show CDR1 as LGHDT and CDR2 as YNNKEL (reference sequence). The junction had 8 bases not matched to a gene; V was cut back by 4 bases and J by 0 bases. Bulk libraries came from a prior protocol with listed TCR primers. From the PCR reads, TCRdb called clonotypes with MiXCR, one entry per CDR3 protein. The sample contains approximately 550,000 distinct CDR3 sequences, about 26% of which appear only once. V gene TRBV3-1 combines with J gene TRBJ2-7, with TRBD1 identical over 8 bases. The TCR originated in a human donor in good health. Some libraries in this study had Jurkat cell RNA spiked in. What was sequenced was naive CD8+ T cells from blood, with Jurkat cell RNA spiked in. Subset given: FACS-sorted CD8+CD4-CCR7+CD45RA+ naive T cells. The CDR3 region is CASSPTRTGNSYEQYF. The CDR3 coding sequence is TGTGCCAGCAGCCCGACGCGGACAGGGAACTCCTACGAGCAGTACTTC.